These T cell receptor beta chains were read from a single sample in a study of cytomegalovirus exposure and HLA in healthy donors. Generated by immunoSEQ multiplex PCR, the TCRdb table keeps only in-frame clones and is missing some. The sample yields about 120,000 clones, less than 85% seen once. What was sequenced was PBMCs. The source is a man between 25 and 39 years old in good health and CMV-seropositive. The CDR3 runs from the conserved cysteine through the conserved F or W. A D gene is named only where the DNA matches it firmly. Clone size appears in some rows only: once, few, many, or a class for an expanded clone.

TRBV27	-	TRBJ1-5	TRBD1	CASSSGQGGYRNQPQHF	TGTGCCAGCAGTTCTGGACAGGGCGGGTATCGCAATCAGCCCCAGCATTTT
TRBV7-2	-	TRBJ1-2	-	CASSSTSGNYGYTF	TGTGCCAGCAGCTCCACAAGCGGAAACTATGGCTACACCTTC
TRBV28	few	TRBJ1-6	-	CASSFWQNNSPLHF	TGTGCCAGCAGTTTTTGGCAGAATAATTCACCCCTCCACTTT
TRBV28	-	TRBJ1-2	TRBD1	CASSTQGAGYGYTF	TGTGCCAGCAGTACACAGGGGGCAGGCTATGGCTACACCTTC
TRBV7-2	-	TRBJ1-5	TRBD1	CASSGGTGGGQPQHF	TGTGCCAGCAGCGGAGGGACAGGGGGCGGTCAGCCCCAGCATTTT
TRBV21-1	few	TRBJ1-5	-	CASSTPPPTENQPQHF	TGTGCCAGCAGCACACCGCCCCCTACAGAAAATCAGCCCCAGCATTTT
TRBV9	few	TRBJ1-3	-	CASSVERGSSGNTIYF	TGTGCCAGCAGCGTAGAAAGGGGGAGCTCTGGAAACACCATATATTTT
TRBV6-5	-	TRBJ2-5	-	CASSPRGKETQYF	TGTGCCAGCAGCCCCCGGGGTAAAGAGACCCAGTACTTC
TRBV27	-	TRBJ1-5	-	CASSPYSLDQPQHF	TGTGCCAGCAGCCCATACAGCCTCGATCAGCCCCAGCATTTT
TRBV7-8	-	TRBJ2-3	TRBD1	CASSNRDSGFTDTQYF	TGTGCCAGCAGCAACCGGGACAGTGGGTTCACAGATACGCAGTATTTT
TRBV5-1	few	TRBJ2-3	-	CASSLSSQGRVTDTQYF	TGCGCCAGCAGCTTGTCGTCCCAGGGGCGGGTCACAGATACGCAGTATTTT
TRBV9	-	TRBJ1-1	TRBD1	CASSVAGQGFTEAFF	TGTGCCAGCAGCGTAGCCGGACAGGGGTTCACTGAAGCTTTCTTT
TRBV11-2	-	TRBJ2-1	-	CASSPRWRGQYNEQFF	TGTGCCAGCAGCCCGCGGTGGAGGGGGCAATACAATGAGCAGTTCTTC
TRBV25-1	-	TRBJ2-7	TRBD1	CASSWDRRPYEQYF	TGTGCCAGCAGTTGGGACAGAAGACCCTACGAGCAGTACTTC
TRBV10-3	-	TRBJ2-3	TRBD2	CAIGRRGGGAPDTQYF	TGTGCCATCGGGCGACGGGGCGGGGGGGCCCCAGATACGCAGTATTTT
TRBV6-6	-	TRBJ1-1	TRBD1	CASTQGQPLNTEAFF	TGTGCCAGCACTCAGGGACAGCCTCTGAACACTGAAGCTTTCTTT
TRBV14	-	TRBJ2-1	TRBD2	CASSQGWLAGTNEQFF	TGTGCCAGCAGCCAAGGCTGGCTAGCGGGGACGAATGAGCAGTTCTTC
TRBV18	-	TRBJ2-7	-	CASSPSQGSGEQYF	TGTGCCAGCTCACCCTCACAGGGATCCGGCGAGCAGTACTTC
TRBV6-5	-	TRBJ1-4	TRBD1	CASSHRGPDEKLFF	TGTGCCAGCAGTCACAGGGGGCCGGATGAAAAACTGTTTTTT
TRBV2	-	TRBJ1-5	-	CASRAGIHSNQPQHF	TGTGCCAGCAGGGCAGGGATCCATAGCAATCAGCCCCAGCATTTT
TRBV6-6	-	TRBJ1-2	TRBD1	CASTAGTGGGSYGYTF	TGTGCCAGCACTGCCGGGACAGGGGGCGGGAGCTATGGCTACACCTTC
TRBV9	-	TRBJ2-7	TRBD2	CASSAVLAGDNYEQYF	TGTGCCAGCAGCGCCGTTCTAGCGGGGGATAACTACGAGCAGTACTTC
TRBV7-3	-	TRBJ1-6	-	CASSLTGHQGGVGNSPLHF	TGTGCCAGCAGCTTAACCGGCCACCAGGGAGGCGTCGGAAATTCACCCCTCCACTTT